The 29 T cell receptor beta chains below all came from one sample that was sequenced in a study of cytomegalovirus exposure and HLA in healthy donors. A multiplex PCR was run with 60 Vbeta primers and 13 Jbeta primers. TCRdb's table, derived via immunoSEQ multiplex PCR, lists solely in-frame clones and lacks some. The listing records fewer than 100,000 clones. Material: PBMCs. The receptors were sampled from a man between 45 and 60 years old in good health and CMV-seronegative.

This chain uses TRBV5-4 with TRBJ2-7, with 10 bases that match TRBD2. Losses at the gene ends were 6 bases for V and 4 bases for J; bases not matched to a gene: 10. CDR3 length: 15 amino acids. The germline V gene has CDR1 SGHNT and CDR2 YYREEE (reference sequence). In DNA, the CDR3 is TGTGCCAGCACCGTTGAGCCTAGCGGGGGTTACGAGCAGTACTTC. Its translation is CASTVEPSGGYEQYF.

The CDR3 DNA reads as TGTGCCAGTAGTGTCCGACAGGGCTGGGGAGAGACCCAGTACTTC. It specifies CASSVRQGWGETQYF. This chain links TRBV19 with TRBJ2-5; 7 bases align to TRBD1. The CDR3 is 15 residues long. Germline CDR1 and CDR2: LNHDA and SQIVND (reference sequence). Losses at the gene ends were 5 bases for V and 4 bases for J; bases not matched to a gene: 10.

The chain joins TRBV18 to TRBJ2-7, with TRBD1 identical over 11 bases. This CDR3 contains 15 residues. Germline-derived CDR1 and CDR2 are KGHSH and LQKENI. Trimming cost V 4 bases and J 5 bases; bases outside gene matches: 7. As DNA, the CDR3 is TGTGCCAGCTCACTCGGACAGGGGGCCGCCGACGAGCAGTACTTC. Its translation is CASSLGQGAADEQYF.

CDR3 loop: CASRTWGQGDNEQFF. CDR3 DNA sequence: TGTGCCAGCAGGACTTGGGGACAGGGGGACAATGAGCAGTTCTTC. The chain combines TRBV27 with TRBJ2-1, with 11 bases matching TRBD1. The CDR3 length is 15 residues. Germline CDR1 reads MNHEY; CDR2 reads SMNVEV (reference sequence). After removal of 6 bases from V and 5 bases from J, the junction contained 6 bases not matched to a gene.

The chain couples TRBV4-1 to TRBJ2-7; perhaps TRBD2 as D (6 bases). The germline V gene has CDR1 MGHRA and CDR2 YSYEKL. CDR3 length: 17 amino acids. Trimming cost V 4 bases and J 3 bases, with 22 bases left between them. The CDR3 DNA reads TGCGCCAGCAGCCCGAGGTGGGACGGACGGGGGTTCTACGAGCAGTACTTC. Translation: CASSPRWDGRGFYEQYF.

The chain combines TRBV6-5 with TRBJ2-3, with D tentatively TRBD2 (7 bases). From germline, CDR1 is MNHEY and CDR2 SVGAGI. V lost 8 bases and J lost 4, with 19 bases in between. The CDR3 is 15 amino acids. The CDR3 DNA reads TGTGCCAGCGGACTACAGGGACTACCTCCAGATACGCAGTATTTT. As protein: CASGLQGLPPDTQYF.

CDR3: CASSSRLAGPQETQYF. As DNA, the CDR3 is TGCGCCAGCAGCTCAAGACTAGCGGGGCCGCAAGAGACCCAGTACTTC. The rearrangement links TRBV5-1 to TRBJ2-5, with TRBD2 matching 11 bases. The CDR3 is made up of 16 amino acids. Germline assignment: CDR1 SGHRS and CDR2 YFSETQ. Trimming removed 3 bases from V and 2 bases from J; junction bases left unmatched: 6.

The genes are TRBV10-2 and TRBJ1-2, with TRBD1 as a possible D gene (6 bases). The CDR3 spans 13 residues. Looked up from germline, CDR1 is WSHSY and CDR2 is SAAADI. Trimming stripped 4 bases from V and 7 bases from J, with 13 bases between. The CDR3 loop is CASSGGQSSGYTF. The CDR3 nucleotides are TGCGCCAGCAGTGGGGGGCAGTCAAGTGGCTACACCTTC.

In the case of this clone: Other DNA sequences in this sample translate to the same CDR3. The chain links TRBV7-9 to TRBJ2-7; D is ambiguous. The ends were cut back, 1 base at V and 2 bases at J, with 3 bases in the middle. The germline CDR1 and CDR2 sequences are SEHNR and FQNEAQ (reference sequence). The CDR3 length is 12 residues. This chain's CDR3 is CASSLGTYEQYF. The DNA of the CDR3 is TGTGCCAGCAGCTTAGGTACCTACGAGCAGTACTTC.

The chain uses TRBV18 and TRBJ2-7; D is unclear. Trimming stripped 2 bases from V and 3 bases from J, with 8 bases between. Germline loops: CDR1 KGHSH, CDR2 LQKENI. CDR3 length: 13 residues. The CDR3 coding sequence is TGTGCCAGCTCACCAGCCAGCGACTACGAGCAGTACTTC. It specifies CASSPASDYEQYF.

The chain is built from TRBV28 and TRBJ2-3, with 7 positions matching TRBD1. The CDR3 runs to 14 residues. The germline CDR1 and CDR2 sequences are MDHEN and SYDVKM. V lost 2 bases to trimming and J lost 3 bases; unmatched junction nucleotides: 2. The CDR3 DNA reads as TGTGCCAGCAGTTTAGAGACAGGGACAGATACGCAGTATTTT. As protein: CASSLETGTDTQYF.

This rearrangement joins TRBV20-1 to TRBJ1-2, with D maybe TRBD1 (5 bases). This CDR3 spans 11 amino acids. Trimming pared 5 bases from V and 4 bases from J, leaving 8 bases between. Germline V gene data show CDR1 as DFQATT and CDR2 as SNEGSKA (reference sequence). The CDR3 DNA follows: TGCAGTGCTTATGGGGCCTATGGCTACACCTTC. Its translation: CSAYGAYGYTF.

The chain carries TRBV2 and TRBJ2-5; TRBD1 is a possible D gene (6 bases). The J call is uncertain, as TRBJ2-7 better fits the DNA end. Germline values: CDR1 SNHLY, CDR2 FYNNEI. The CDR3 extends over 12 amino acids. The DNA for the CDR3 is TGTGCCAGCAGGGGATCAGGGGACGAGCAGTACTTC. Translating it yields CASRGSGDEQYF.

V gene TRBV18 combines with J gene TRBJ2-5, with a possible D match to TRBD1 (5 bases). Looked up from germline, CDR1 is KGHSH and CDR2 is LQKENI. Trimming shortened V by 3 bases and J by 3 bases, and 14 bases separated the two germline ends. The CDR3 consists of 15 residues. The CDR3 sequence: CASSPFTGLEETQYF. The CDR3, as DNA: TGTGCCAGCTCACCTTTTACAGGTTTAGAAGAGACCCAGTACTTC.

V is TRBV7-9 and J is TRBJ2-2, with 8 bases identical to TRBD1. The J segment lost 2 bases and the V segment lost 5 bases, leaving 4 bases of the junction unmatched. CDR1 and CDR2 from the germline V gene are SEHNR and FQNEAQ (reference sequence). The CDR3 is made up of 15 amino acids. The CDR3 DNA follows: TGTGCCAGCAGCCCGACAGGGGCCAACACCGGGGAGCTGTTTTTT. This gives the protein CASSPTGANTGELFF.

The chain links TRBV19 to TRBJ2-1; 12 bases agree with TRBD1. CDR1 and CDR2 (germline): LNHDA, SQIVND (reference sequence). Trimming cost V 7 bases and J 3 bases; bases outside gene matches: 7. CDR3 length equals 16 residues. For the CDR3, the DNA is TGTGCCAGTAATCCCCGGGACAGGGGGCTCTACAATGAGCAGTTCTTC. This codes for CASNPRDRGLYNEQFF.

The chain joins TRBV12-5 to TRBJ1-2; 8 nucleotides line up with TRBD1. Per germline, CDR1 LGHNT and CDR2 FRNRAP. The CDR3 extends over 17 amino acids. With V trimmed by 5 bases and J by 5 bases, 16 bases remained unmatched. This chain's CDR3 is CASGRRPTDRARYGYTF. CDR3 DNA: TGTGCTAGTGGTCGCCGACCGACGGACAGGGCCAGGTATGGCTACACCTTC.

The rearrangement links TRBV10-3 to TRBJ2-5, with D perhaps TRBD2 (5 bases). The DNA end is a closer match to TRBJ2-7, so the J assignment may be wrong. CDR1 is ENHRY and CDR2 is SYGVKD in the germline V gene. The CDR3 sequence is 15 residues long. The CDR3 bases are TGTGCCATCAGTGAAGGTGCGGGCGGAGCCTACGAGCAGTACTTC. Protein: CAISEGAGGAYEQYF.

The genes are TRBV27 and TRBJ1-2; 10 positions match TRBD1. Germline CDR1 reads MNHEY; CDR2 reads SMNVEV (reference sequence). V dropped 10 bases and J dropped 6; count of bases not matched to a gene: 5. This CDR3 is built from 12 residues. The CDR3 sequence is CATRTGGNGYTF. The CDR3 nucleotides read TGTGCCACCAGGACAGGGGGAAATGGCTACACCTTC.

This chain joins TRBV18 and TRBJ2-1; 9 bases agree with TRBD1. The germline CDR1 and CDR2 sequences are KGHSH and LQKENI. The V segment lost 2 bases and the J segment 0 bases; nucleotides outside the gene matches: 8. The CDR3 totals 18 residues. The CDR3 nucleotides read TGTGCCAGCTCACCAGGCCACACAGGGGGCAGCTCCTACAATGAGCAGTTCTTC. Its protein product is CASSPGHTGGSSYNEQFF.

V and J are TRBV7-3 and TRBJ2-1, with D maybe TRBD2 (5 bases). The germline V and J ends were trimmed by 6 bases and 2 bases, with 14 bases remaining between them. Germline CDR1 SGHTA, CDR2 FQGTGA. The CDR3 runs to 15 residues. The CDR3 sequence is CASRIEGGPYNEQFF. As DNA, the CDR3 is TGTGCCAGCAGAATCGAGGGCGGTCCCTACAATGAGCAGTTCTTC.

The V call is TRBV6-1, the J call TRBJ1-6; a weak D match, TRBD1 (5 bases). Deletions cut 10 bases from V and 6 bases from J, with 16 bases between. Germline CDR1 MNHNS, CDR2 SASEGT. CDR3 size: 14 residues. As DNA, the CDR3 is TGTGCCACCAGGTCGGGACTTTTTAATTCACCCCTCCACTTT. It yields the protein CATRSGLFNSPLHF.

V usage is TRBV7-3 and J usage is TRBJ2-7; 9 positions match TRBD2. The germline gives CDR1 SGHTA, CDR2 FQGTGA. The V gene end was trimmed by 6 bases and the J gene end by 3 bases; junction bases not matched to a gene: 3. This CDR3 is built from 13 residues. DNA of the CDR3: TGTGCCAGCAGTATTAGCGGGAGCTACGAGCAGTACTTC. It translates to CASSISGSYEQYF.

The chain joins TRBV18 to TRBJ1-6, with D unresolved. CDR1 is KGHSH and CDR2 is LQKENI in the germline V gene. The CDR3 consists of 13 residues. Between the trimmed V and J ends, which lost 5 bases and 5 bases, there was a span of 7 bases. CDR3 amino acids: CASSTADNSPLHF. The CDR3, as DNA: TGTGCCAGCTCAACAGCCGATAATTCACCCCTCCACTTT. Supplemented by reference TRBV18 and TRBJ1-6, the full variable domain reads NAGVMQNPRHLVRRRGQEARLRCSPMKGHSHVYWYRQLPEEGLKFMVYLQKENIIDESGMPKERFSAEFPKEGPSILRIQQVVRGDSAAYFCASSTADNSPLHFGNGTRLTVT.

This chain joins TRBV6-5 and TRBJ1-4; TRBD1 might be the D (6 bases). Trimming removed 6 bases at V and 6 bases at J, with 17 bases between. Germline CDR1 reads MNHEY; CDR2 reads SVGAGI. This CDR3 region has 15 residues. CDR3 in amino acids: CASSARRGRDEKLFF. CDR3 in DNA: TGTGCCAGCAGCGCCCGGAGGGGGAGGGATGAAAAACTGTTTTTT.

The gene calls are TRBV27 and TRBJ1-2; weak D call: TRBD1 (6 bases). Germline V lookup: CDR1 MNHEY, CDR2 SMNVEV (reference sequence). The V end lost 3 bases, the J end lost 5 bases, and 16 bases lay between the germline ends. This CDR3 is 15 amino acids long. This chain's CDR3 is CASSLVFGQRYGYTF. For the CDR3, the DNA is TGTGCCAGCAGTTTGGTGTTTGGACAGCGATATGGCTACACCTTC.

V and J are TRBV27 and TRBJ1-4; TRBD1 aligns across 7 bases. The V gene's germline CDR1 is MNHEY and CDR2 SMNVEV (reference sequence). V trimming: 6 bases; J trimming: 7 bases; junction bases outside the gene matches: 8. The length of the CDR3 is 14 residues. The CDR3 region is CASSWSGQSEKLFF. DNA for the CDR3: TGTGCCAGCAGCTGGTCGGGACAGTCTGAAAAACTGTTTTTT.

The V call is TRBV5-1, the J call TRBJ2-5; D is uncertain. The J call may be faulty, since TRBJ2-7 better matches the DNA end. This CDR3 contains 15 residues. Germline CDR1 SGHRS, CDR2 YFSETQ. The CDR3 DNA reads as TGCGCCAGCAGCTTGGATTCGCTATCCTCCTACGAGCAGTACTTC. Translation: CASSLDSLSSYEQYF.

This chain connects TRBV5-1 to TRBJ2-7, with TRBD2 matching 7 bases. Looked up from germline, CDR1 is SGHRS and CDR2 is YFSETQ. The CDR3 sequence is 16 residues long. Losses at the gene ends were 0 bases for V and 1 base for J; bases not matched to a gene: 7. CDR3 loop: CASSLGSSGTSYEQYF. For the CDR3, the DNA is TGCGCCAGCAGCTTGGGGTCTAGCGGCACATCCTACGAGCAGTACTTC.